This TCR beta chain was observed in a study of identical twins. TCRdb re-analysed the 5' RACE reads in MiXCR, keeping a single row per CDR3 protein. The sample records 520,000 or so distinct CDR3 sequences, about 20% being singletons. These data were likewise used in another study, on T cells expressing NK-cell markers. That study reports: The use of an anti-gamma-delta TCR antibody, which was added in several experiments, restricted sorting to T cells expressing alpha-beta TCR.

This TCR came from a woman aged 18-29 years in good health. The sample comprised CD4+ T cells sorted from blood.

The CDR3, as DNA: TGTGCCAGCAGCTTAGCGGCCAGGGTATACGAGCAGTACTTC. The encoded protein is CASSLAARVYEQYF. This chain links TRBV7-9 with TRBJ2-7, with a tentative D call TRBD1 (5 bases). Germline values: CDR1 SEHNR, CDR2 FQNEAQ (reference sequence). The CDR3 is 14 amino acids. Trimming removed 0 bases at V and 4 bases at J, with 10 bases between.